The 31 T cell receptor beta chains given below trace back to one sample, sequenced in a study of blood T cell repertoires in COVID-19. Assay used: immunoSEQ multiplex PCR; TCRdb lists only in-frame clones, some missing. The data show under 65,000 clones, with roughly 80% seen just once and roughly 22% held by the top ten. The source material was peripheral blood. The source of these receptors is an older woman with acute or convalescent COVID-19.

This clone appeared a single time. The chain carries TRBV5-1 and TRBJ1-2; a possible D gene is TRBD1 (6 bases). The CDR3 is 14 amino acids. V lost 0 bases, J lost 4 bases, and 10 bases lay in between. Germline CDR1 is SGHRS and CDR2 is YFSETQ. The CDR3 DNA reads as TGCGCCAGCAGCTTGGGGACAGAGCGCTATGGCTACACCTTC. Its translation is CASSLGTERYGYTF. The variable domain in full, completed from reference TRBV5-1 and TRBJ1-2, reads KAGVTQTPRYLIKTRGQQVTLSCSPISGHRSVSWYQQTPGQGLQFLFEYFSETQRNKGNFPGRFSGRQFSNSRSEMNVSTLELGDSALYLCASSLGTERYGYTFGSGTRLTVV.

In this sample, this clone turned up once. The J gene is TRBJ1-2, the V gene TRBV5-1; D is ambiguous. The length of the CDR3 is 15 residues. The V end lost 0 bases, the J end lost 5 bases, and 14 bases lay between the germline ends. From germline, CDR1 is SGHRS and CDR2 YFSETQ. DNA of the CDR3: TGCGCCAGCAGCTTGGCCGCAGGTAAAGGTTATGGCTACACCTTC. Translating it yields CASSLAAGKGYGYTF.

The chain links TRBV4-1 to TRBJ2-1; no clear D gene. CDR1 and CDR2 (germline): MGHRA, YSYEKL. V lost 3 bases and J 9 bases, leaving 9 bases between the germline ends. This CDR3 spans 12 amino acids. The CDR3 reads CASSQGRPEQFF. The CDR3 DNA follows: TGCGCCAGCAGCCAGGGCCGCCCTGAGCAGTTCTTC.

This clone has a single count. The rearrangement links TRBV7-2 to TRBJ2-1; D is perhaps TRBD2 (6 bases). CDR3 length: 14 residues. Germline CDR1 SGHTA, CDR2 FQGNSA. Trimming left V 1 base short and J 12 bases short, with 16 bases between. CDR3 in amino acids: CASSLVQGLLGQFF. DNA for the CDR3: TGTGCCAGCAGCTTAGTTCAGGGACTCCTGGGGCAGTTCTTC.

This chain joins TRBV23-1 and TRBJ2-6; the D gene is possibly TRBD1 (6 bases). TRBV23-1 is treated as an ORF (open reading frame) with a function not yet certain. CDR3 length: 16 amino acids. The germline V and J ends were trimmed by 5 bases and 0 bases, with 11 bases remaining between them. CDR3 sequence: CASSGTSISGANVLTF. The CDR3 DNA reads TGCGCCAGCAGTGGGACATCAATCTCTGGGGCCAACGTCCTGACTTTC.

The V gene is TRBV27, the J gene TRBJ1-1; weak D call: TRBD1 (5 bases). This CDR3 contains 16 residues. V was cut by 5 bases and J by 3 bases, with 19 bases left in between. Germline V gene data show CDR1 as MNHEY and CDR2 as SMNVEV (reference sequence). The CDR3 DNA reads TGTGCCAGCAGTGGGGGGACGGCGGGGCGCGACACTGAAGCTTTCTTT. Encoded protein: CASSGGTAGRDTEAFF.

V gene TRBV21-1 combines with J gene TRBJ2-7; TRBD2 is taken as the D call from the table, unchecked against the DNA. TRBV21-1 is deemed a pseudogene. This CDR3 comprises 15 residues. The CDR3 nucleotides are TGTGCCAGCAGAATAAGGAGGGGTGGATCCTACGAGCAGTACTTC. It is translated as CASRIRRGGSYEQYF.

This clone turned up a few times. The J gene is TRBJ1-1, the V gene TRBV6-6; 8 nucleotides line up with TRBD1. The CDR3 totals 14 residues. Trimming removed 7 bases from V and 5 bases from J; junction bases left unmatched: 9. Per the germline V gene, CDR1 is MNHNY and CDR2 is SVGAGI (reference sequence). Written as DNA, the CDR3 is TGTGCCAGCACCTCTCCAGGGGGCTATACTGAAGCTTTCTTT. As protein: CASTSPGGYTEAFF.

This sequence joins TRBV24-1 and TRBJ2-7; D gene unclear. Trimming cost V 1 base and J 6 bases, with 6 bases left between them. There are 12 residues in the CDR3. Per the germline V gene, CDR1 is KGHDR and CDR2 is SFDVKD. CDR3 sequence reads: CATSDFVAEQYF. In nucleotides, the CDR3 is TGTGCCACCAGTGATTTTGTAGCCGAGCAGTACTTC.

The chain uses TRBV6-5 and TRBJ1-6; tentatively, D is TRBD1 (5 bases). CDR3 size: 13 residues. CDR1 and CDR2 (germline): MNHEY, SVGAGI. Trimming left V 7 bases short and J 10 bases short, with 14 bases between. The chain's CDR3 is CASTRTIVSPLHF. The CDR3 DNA is TGTGCCAGCACAAGGACAATTGTCTCACCCCTCCACTTT.

The chain joins TRBV10-2 to TRBJ1-3; tentatively, D is TRBD1 (5 bases). CDR1 is WSHSY and CDR2 is SAAADI in the germline V gene. The CDR3 covers 13 residues. The CDR3 nucleotides are TGCGCAGCCGAAGGGGATACTGGAAACACCATATATTTT. This codes for CAAEGDTGNTIYF.

The V and J genes are TRBV3-1 (or the pseudogene TRBV3-2) and TRBJ1-1; D is unresolved. From germline, CDR1 is LGHDT and CDR2 YNNKEL (reference sequence). The CDR3 totals 15 residues. Trimming pared 1 base from V and 1 base from J, leaving 10 bases between. DNA of the CDR3: TGTGCCAGCAGCCAAGGCGTTCTACCGAACACTGAAGCTTTCTTT. It codes for CASSQGVLPNTEAFF.

This clone was counted a few times. The V gene is TRBV2, the J gene TRBJ2-1; D possibly corresponds to TRBD2 (5 bases). Germline values: CDR1 SNHLY, CDR2 FYNNEI. Deletions cut 8 bases from V and 9 bases from J, with 14 bases between. This CDR3 is built from 12 residues. This CDR3 reads CASGRTRSEQFF. For the CDR3, the DNA is TGTGCCAGCGGTCGAACTAGAAGTGAGCAGTTCTTC.

This chain uses TRBV12-3 or TRBV12-4 with TRBJ2-7; perhaps TRBD2 as D (7 bases). Trimming took 11 bases from V and 7 from J, leaving 18 bases between them. This CDR3 comprises 12 residues. The CDR3 DNA sequence: TGTGCCCACAAAGGGGGGGCGGGGGAGCAGTACTTC. It codes for CAHKGGAGEQYF.

V is TRBV6-5 and J is TRBJ2-7, with 8 bases that match TRBD1. After removal of 5 bases from V and 6 bases from J, the junction contained 9 bases not matched to a gene. The CDR3 has 14 amino acids. CDR1 and CDR2 (germline): MNHEY, SVGAGI. In nucleotides, the CDR3 is TGTGCCAGCAGTATACGGGACAGGATGGCCGAGCAGTACTTC. It codes for CASSIRDRMAEQYF.

This clone was recorded only once. The chain combines TRBV11-2 with TRBJ2-3; 7 positions agree with TRBD2. Germline lookup yields CDR1 SGHAT and CDR2 FQNNGV. The CDR3 is 13 residues long. Trimming at V came to 8 bases and at J to 4 bases, leaving 6 bases not matched to a gene. CDR3 amino acids: CASRPAGADTQYF. CDR3 DNA sequence: TGTGCCAGCCGCCCGGCGGGGGCAGATACGCAGTATTTT.

The CDR3 loop reads CASSEKQGYGKLFF. CDR3 nucleotide sequence: TGTGCCAGCAGTGAAAAACAGGGGTACGGAAAACTGTTTTTT. V and J are TRBV6-1 and TRBJ1-4; 7 bases are a match to TRBD1. Germline V gene lookup returns CDR1 MNHNS and CDR2 SASEGT. Losses at the gene ends were 2 bases for V and 10 bases for J; bases not matched to a gene: 7. The CDR3 is 14 amino acids.

The rearrangement uses TRBV18 and TRBJ1-1, with D unresolved. CDR3 length: 13 residues. The V gene lost 6 bases and the J gene lost 3 bases, with 11 bases spanning the gap. Germline V gives CDR1 KGHSH, CDR2 LQKENI. CDR3 DNA: TGTGCCAGCTCTCCCCTAGTTGACACTGAAGCTTTCTTT. Protein product: CASSPLVDTEAFF.

V is TRBV5-6 and J is TRBJ2-2; 9 positions agree with TRBD1. Germline V gene lookup returns CDR1 SGHDT and CDR2 YYEEEE. The CDR3 totals 15 residues. V gave up 4 bases and J gave up 1 base; unmatched junction bases: 2. The CDR3 coding sequence is TGTGCCAGCAGCGGGGGACAGGGGAACACCGGGGAGCTGTTTTTT. Translating gives CASSGGQGNTGELFF.

The chain uses TRBV6-6 and TRBJ1-1; D remains ambiguous. The CDR3 has 15 amino acids. Germline CDR1 and CDR2: MNHNY and SVGAGI (reference sequence). V was pared by 0 bases and J by 1 base, with 9 bases between. In nucleotides, the CDR3 is TGTGCCAGCAGTTACTCGAGGTCCGGGAACACTGAAGCTTTCTTT. Its translation: CASSYSRSGNTEAFF.

The chain employs TRBV19 and TRBJ1-1; 9 bases line up with TRBD1. V lost 6 bases and J lost 6; bases outside the gene matches: 5. The CDR3 contains 13 residues. Germline CDR1 is LNHDA and CDR2 is SQIVND (reference sequence). CDR3 loop: CASSQQGAAEAFF. For the CDR3, the DNA is TGTGCCAGTAGCCAACAGGGGGCAGCTGAAGCTTTCTTT.

The chain joins TRBV14 to TRBJ2-7, with D maybe TRBD1 (5 bases). The length of the CDR3 is 14 residues. Trimming removed 1 base from V and 6 bases from J, with 13 bases in between. Germline values: CDR1 SGHDN, CDR2 FVKESK. The CDR3, as DNA: TGTGCCAGCAGCCAAGTCCCAACGCAGGGCGAGCAGTACTTC. Translating it yields CASSQVPTQGEQYF.

The J gene is TRBJ2-2, the V gene TRBV27, with D possibly TRBD1 on 6 matching bases. The V gene's germline CDR1 is MNHEY and CDR2 SMNVEV (reference sequence). The length of the CDR3 is 15 residues. V gave up 3 bases and J gave up 4 bases, with 12 bases separating them. CDR3 DNA: TGTGCCAGCAGTTTCCAACAGGGTCCCACCGGGGAGCTGTTTTTT. Translated, it gives CASSFQQGPTGELFF.

The chain is built from TRBV6-6 and TRBJ2-3; no definite D call. The V end lost 2 bases, the J end lost 2 bases, and 11 bases lay between the germline ends. The CDR3 sequence is 15 residues long. Germline CDR1 is MNHNY and CDR2 is SVGAGI (reference sequence). The CDR3 DNA follows: TGTGCCAGCAGTTACGGGTCAGGTAACACAGATACGCAGTATTTT. Translated: CASSYGSGNTDTQYF.

V and J are TRBV18 and TRBJ2-3, with TRBD1 as a possible D gene (5 bases). Germline V gives CDR1 KGHSH, CDR2 LQKENI. The V gene lost 3 bases and the J gene lost 5 bases, with 9 bases spanning the gap. The CDR3 is 13 residues long. CDR3 DNA sequence: TGTGCCAGCTCACCCGCCGACAGAGATACGCAGTATTTT. This translates into CASSPADRDTQYF.

The chain carries TRBV11-1 and TRBJ1-2; tentative D call: TRBD1 (6 bases). The germline V gene has CDR1 SGHAT and CDR2 FQDESV (reference sequence). CDR3 length equals 13 residues. Trimming shortened V by 2 bases and J by 4 bases, and 8 bases separated the two germline ends. CDR3 nucleotides: TGTGCCAGCAGCTTATCAGGGGCCTATGGCTACACCTTC. Its protein is CASSLSGAYGYTF.

This sequence joins TRBV19 and TRBJ2-5, with D tentatively TRBD1 (5 bases). Per the germline V gene, CDR1 is LNHDA and CDR2 is SQIVND (reference sequence). V lost 7 bases, J lost 1 base, and 13 bases lay in between. The length of the CDR3 is 14 residues. The DNA for the CDR3 is TGTGCCAGTACCCCACGCGACAGCCAAGAGACCCAGTACTTC. Amino acid sequence: CASTPRDSQETQYF.

V is TRBV6-1 and J is TRBJ2-1; the D gene is possibly TRBD2 (7 bases). Per germline, CDR1 MNHNS and CDR2 SASEGT. The CDR3 sequence is 17 residues long. Trimming pared 0 bases from V and 7 bases from J, leaving 19 bases between. CDR3 nucleotide sequence: TGTGCCAGCAGTGAAGCTTTCGGTCGGGGGGCTTGGAATGAGCAGTTCTTC. It yields the protein CASSEAFGRGAWNEQFF.

The chain employs TRBV2 and TRBJ2-2; 8 bases map to TRBD1. The CDR3 covers 15 residues. CDR1 and CDR2 (germline): SNHLY, FYNNEI. Trimming cost V 6 bases and J 5 bases; bases outside gene matches: 8. In DNA, the CDR3 is TGTGCCAGCAGCCCGACAGGGGCGAGGACCGGGGAGCTGTTTTTT. This translates into CASSPTGARTGELFF.

This clone has ten or more counts. The V and J genes are TRBV6-1 and TRBJ1-5; TRBD1 might be the D (6 bases). Trimming stripped 2 bases from V and 5 bases from J, with 10 bases between. The CDR3 sequence is 14 residues long. Germline V gene data show CDR1 as MNHNS and CDR2 as SASEGT. CDR3 in amino acids: CASSETRGYQPQHF. The CDR3 DNA is TGTGCCAGCAGTGAAACCAGGGGCTATCAGCCCCAGCATTTT.

As regards this clone: An end of the junction does not agree with germline; a read error may underlie this. The J gene is TRBJ2-5, the V gene TRBV7-7; D remains unclear. Germline loops: CDR1 SSHAT, CDR2 FNYEAQ (reference sequence). The CDR3 length is 13 residues. CDR3 bases: TGTGCTAGCAGCCACGAAACCGGAGAGACCCAGTACTTC. Its protein is CASSHETGETQYF.